These 28 T cell receptor beta chains came from one sample sequenced in a study of siplizumab effects on memory and regulatory T cells. The assay was immunoSEQ multiplex PCR, and TCRdb's table has in-frame clones only and misses some. This table holds 100,000 or so clones, 80% to 95% found once. The sequenced sample was non-Treg CD4+ T cells sorted from blood. Receptors originate from a human donor in good health.

This clone was recorded once. V and J are TRBV19 and TRBJ1-5, with a weak D call TRBD1 (5 bases). The CDR3 is 14 residues long. Germline V gene data show CDR1 as LNHDA and CDR2 as SQIVND (reference sequence). V was cut by 6 bases and J by 4 bases, with 13 bases left in between. The CDR3 region is CASRFRERNQPQHF. In DNA form, the CDR3 reads TGTGCCAGTAGGTTCAGGGAAAGGAATCAGCCCCAGCATTTT.

The chain is built from TRBV5-4 and TRBJ2-3; 8 bases are shared with TRBD2. CDR1 and CDR2 (germline): SGHNT, YYREEE (reference sequence). The CDR3 is 17 residues long. With V trimmed by 0 bases and J by 2 bases, 8 bases remained unmatched. CDR3 DNA: TGTGCCAGCAGCTTGGTTTACGGGAGGGCCTTCACAGATACGCAGTATTTT. Its translation: CASSLVYGRAFTDTQYF.

This clone was seen just once. The rearrangement joins TRBV7-2 to TRBJ2-3; 9 bases align to TRBD2. Germline CDR1 SGHTA, CDR2 FQGNSA. V was pared by 6 bases and J by 6 bases, with 13 bases of the junction left unmatched. The CDR3 is made up of 16 amino acids. The CDR3 bases are TGTGCCAGCAGTCTCCGAGTAGCGGGAGAGGGGGATACGCAGTATTTT. Translated, it gives CASSLRVAGEGDTQYF.

The chain uses TRBV10-3 and TRBJ2-7; D remains unclear. Between the trimmed V and J ends, which lost 0 bases and 0 bases, there was a span of 9 bases. The germline V gene has CDR1 ENHRY and CDR2 SYGVKD. The CDR3 is made up of 15 amino acids. Written as DNA, the CDR3 is TGTGCCATCAGTGAGTCGACCCAAGGCTCCTACGAGCAGTACTTC. Its translation: CAISESTQGSYEQYF.

The count of this clone is one. The J gene is TRBJ1-4, the V gene TRBV6-1; 7 bases align to TRBD1. CDR1 and CDR2 (germline): MNHNS, SASEGT. Losses at the gene ends were 4 bases for V and 5 bases for J; bases not matched to a gene: 1. This CDR3 region has 13 residues. CDR3 sequence: CASSGQGNEKLFF. The CDR3, as DNA: TGTGCCAGCAGTGGACAGGGAAATGAAAAACTGTTTTTT.

This chain connects TRBV11-3 to TRBJ2-5, with D maybe TRBD2 (6 bases). The CDR3 runs to 15 residues. From germline, CDR1 is SGHNT and CDR2 YENEEA. V was trimmed by 5 bases and J by 5 bases, leaving 18 bases between them. The CDR3 region is CASSPKWDGSETQYF. The CDR3 bases are TGTGCCAGCAGCCCGAAGTGGGACGGGAGTGAGACCCAGTACTTC.

The chain couples TRBV11-2 to TRBJ2-7; 12 bases are shared with TRBD2. V dropped 5 bases and J dropped 7; count of bases not matched to a gene: 9. The CDR3 consists of 15 residues. Germline loops: CDR1 SGHAT, CDR2 FQNNGV. CDR3 nucleotides: TGTGCCAGCAGCGCAATGACTAGCGGGAGAGGGGAGCAGTACTTC. It encodes CASSAMTSGRGEQYF.

This chain joins TRBV5-4 and TRBJ1-2; 7 bases are shared with TRBD1. V dropped 3 bases and J dropped 8; count of bases not matched to a gene: 13. Germline V gives CDR1 SGHNT, CDR2 YYREEE (reference sequence). The CDR3 is 15 residues long. CDR3 protein: CASSSLKTGNRGYTF. As DNA, the CDR3 is TGTGCCAGCAGCTCACTAAAGACAGGGAATCGGGGCTACACCTTC. Filled out from reference TRBV5-4 and TRBJ1-2, the complete variable domain reads ETGVTQSPTHLIKTRGQQVTLRCSSQSGHNTVSWYQQALGQGPQFIFQYYREEENGRGNFPPRFSGLQFPNYSSELNVNALELDDSALYLCASSSLKTGNRGYTFGSGTRLTVV.

A note on this clone: A read error may produce the germline difference seen at one junction end. This chain uses TRBV15 with TRBJ1-1; maybe TRBD1 (5 bases). The CDR3 totals 12 residues. Per germline, CDR1 LNHNV and CDR2 YYDKDF (reference sequence). CDR3 sequence reads: CATSREQGARLF. The CDR3 DNA is TGTGCCACCAGCAGAGAACAAGGGGCGAGACTCTTT.

This clone was seen just once. The rearrangement links TRBV5-8 to TRBJ1-3; the D gene is possibly TRBD1 (5 bases). The CDR3 is 15 amino acids. Germline CDR1 reads SGHTS; CDR2 reads YDEGEE. Trimming pared 1 base from V and 2 bases from J, leaving 10 bases between. Here the CDR3 DNA reads TGTGCCAGCAGCTTGCGGGGGGACCCTGGAAACACCATATATTTT. This encodes CASSLRGDPGNTIYF.

The DNA of the CDR3 is TGTGCCAGCAGCTCCCGACAGGTTCACACCGGGGAGCTGTTTTTT. Its protein product is CASSSRQVHTGELFF. The chain uses TRBV11-2 and TRBJ2-2, with D maybe TRBD1 (6 bases). Between the trimmed V and J ends, which lost 4 bases and 3 bases, there was a span of 12 bases. Per the germline V gene, CDR1 is SGHAT and CDR2 is FQNNGV. CDR3 length equals 15 residues. Full variable domain (rest looked up from reference TRBV11-2 and TRBJ2-2): EAGVAQSPRYKIIEKRQSVAFWCNPISGHATLYWYQQILGQGPKLLIQFQNNGVVDDSQLPKDRFSAERLKGVDSTLKIQPAKLEDSAVYLCASSSRQVHTGELFFGEGSRLTVL.

The chain is built from TRBV4-2 and TRBJ2-3, with 12 bases fitting TRBD2. Germline loops: CDR1 LGHNA, CDR2 YNFKEQ. The CDR3 extends over 15 amino acids. The trim removed 6 bases at V and 0 bases at J, leaving 1 base unmatched. In DNA, the CDR3 is TGTGCCAGCAGTGGGACTAGCGGGAGCACAGATACGCAGTATTTT. Protein: CASSGTSGSTDTQYF.

The chain couples TRBV5-1 to TRBJ2-1, with 10 bases that match TRBD2. This CDR3 contains 16 residues. Unmatched junction bases numbered 8, after V lost 0 bases and J lost 8 bases. The germline V gene encodes CDR1 SGHRS and CDR2 YFSETQ. The CDR3 reads CASSLVVAGGSYEQFF. The CDR3 region has the DNA TGCGCCAGCAGCTTGGTTGTAGCGGGAGGTTCTTATGAGCAGTTCTTC.

V and J are TRBV9 and TRBJ2-7, with TRBD2 matching 12 bases. V lost 2 bases and J lost 4; bases outside the gene matches: 4. CDR3 length: 15 amino acids. Per germline, CDR1 SGDLS and CDR2 YYNGEE. CDR3 sequence (DNA): TGTGCCAGCAGCGTTAGGACTAGCGGGGTATACGAGCAGTACTTC. It yields the protein CASSVRTSGVYEQYF.

In its sample, this clone is large. The junction differs from germline at one of its ends, possibly a read error. The chain couples TRBV28 to TRBJ2-5, with a weak D call TRBD1 (5 bases). CDR3 size: 13 residues. Germline V CDR1 and CDR2: MDHEN, SYDVKM. The CDR3 DNA is TGTGCCAGCAACGACAGTCACCAAAAGACCCAGTACTTC. This encodes CASNDSHQKTQYF.

This rearrangement joins TRBV6-1 to TRBJ2-5; TRBD2 agrees at 13 bases. The CDR3 extends over 16 amino acids. The germline CDR1 and CDR2 sequences are MNHNS and SASEGT. Trimming removed 4 bases from V and 3 bases from J; junction bases left unmatched: 5. The CDR3 sequence is CASSGQLAGGEETQYF. The CDR3 DNA sequence: TGTGCCAGCAGTGGGCAACTAGCGGGAGGGGAAGAGACCCAGTACTTC.

This clone was counted between two and nine times. The rearrangement uses TRBV27 and TRBJ2-1, with D unresolved. Looked up from germline, CDR1 is MNHEY and CDR2 is SMNVEV (reference sequence). Between the trimmed V and J ends, which lost 0 bases and 7 bases, there was a span of 10 bases. The CDR3 extends over 14 amino acids. The CDR3 bases are TGTGCCAGCAGTTTATCCCCCTACGCGAATGAGCAGTTCTTC. It is translated as CASSLSPYANEQFF.

This rearrangement joins TRBV5-8 to TRBJ1-5; TRBD1 is a possible D gene (5 bases). Germline lookup yields CDR1 SGHTS and CDR2 YDEGEE. Trimming took 2 bases from V and 3 from J, leaving 9 bases between them. CDR3 size: 14 residues. CDR3 residues: CASSLKGNNQPQHF. In DNA form, the CDR3 reads TGTGCCAGCAGCTTAAAGGGGAACAATCAGCCCCAGCATTTT.

The chain links TRBV7-9 to TRBJ2-1, with a weak D call TRBD2 (6 bases). CDR1 SEHNR and CDR2 FQNEAQ come from the germline V gene (reference sequence). The CDR3 contains 16 residues. V lost 3 bases and J 4 bases, leaving 16 bases between the germline ends. In DNA, the CDR3 is TGTGCCAGCAGCTTGACTCCGGGAGTGTCTTACAATGAGCAGTTCTTC. Translation gives CASSLTPGVSYNEQFF.

The V call is TRBV30, the J call TRBJ1-4; D gene unclear. Germline V CDR1 and CDR2: GTSNPN, SVGIG (reference sequence). CDR3 length equals 12 residues. Trimming took off 0 bases at V and 10 bases at J, with 9 bases between the two ends. CDR3 in amino acids: CAWSVSLGKLFF. In DNA form, the CDR3 reads TGTGCCTGGAGTGTGAGCCTGGGAAAACTGTTTTTT.

This clone was seen just once. The gene calls are TRBV19 and TRBJ2-1; 8 bases map to TRBD2. Germline loops: CDR1 LNHDA, CDR2 SQIVND (reference sequence). CDR3 size: 14 residues. The J segment lost 8 bases and the V segment lost 5 bases, leaving 8 bases of the junction unmatched. In DNA, the CDR3 is TGTGCCAGTAGTGGACCGGGAGGGCCTGATGAGCAGTTCTTC. This codes for CASSGPGGPDEQFF.

This clone was seen only a few times. The gene calls are TRBV10-3 and TRBJ1-1, with a weak D call TRBD1 (5 bases). Trimming left V 7 bases short and J 1 base short, with 13 bases between. In germline, CDR1 is ENHRY, CDR2 SYGVKD. This CDR3 spans 14 amino acids. The CDR3 DNA sequence: TGTGCCATCAAAAAGGGACGTGAGAACACTGAAGCTTTCTTT. It yields the protein CAIKKGRENTEAFF.

The chain recombines TRBV20-1 with TRBJ2-1; D gene uncertain. Per the germline V gene, CDR1 is DFQATT and CDR2 is SNEGSKA (reference sequence). V was cut by 6 bases and J by 9 bases, with 12 bases left in between. This CDR3 has 11 residues. The CDR3 region has the DNA TGCAGTGCCCTCTATAGTTTTGAGCAGTTCTTC. This gives the protein CSALYSFEQFF.

The V call is TRBV12-5, the J call TRBJ2-7; TRBD2 agrees at 10 bases. CDR3 size: 15 residues. The germline V gene encodes CDR1 LGHNT and CDR2 FRNRAP. V shed 5 bases and J 2 bases; nucleotides not matched to a gene: 6. CDR3 sequence (DNA): TGTGCTAGTGGTCCTAGCGGGAGCCCCACCTACGAGCAGTACTTC. Its protein product is CASGPSGSPTYEQYF.

The gene calls are TRBV11-2 and TRBJ2-7; possible D gene TRBD1, 6 bases. This CDR3 spans 15 amino acids. Germline CDR1 and CDR2: SGHAT and FQNNGV. Trimming pared 1 base from V and 1 base from J, leaving 11 bases between. In DNA form, the CDR3 reads TGTGCCAGCAGCTTAGGGACAGAACCTTCCTACGAGCAGTACTTC. Encoded protein: CASSLGTEPSYEQYF.

The chain joins TRBV15 to TRBJ2-1; 9 nucleotides match TRBD1. This CDR3 comprises 15 residues. CDR1 LNHNV and CDR2 YYDKDF come from the germline V gene (reference sequence). Germline trimming cut 6 bases from V and 4 bases from J; bases unmatched to any gene: 7. The CDR3 DNA reads TGTGCCACCAGGCTGGACAGGGGAGGGTACAATGAGCAGTTCTTC. Its translation: CATRLDRGGYNEQFF.

V gene TRBV19 combines with J gene TRBJ2-5; 13 nucleotides align to TRBD2. The V gene end was trimmed by 5 bases and the J gene end by 4 bases; junction bases not matched to a gene: 13. The CDR3 consists of 18 residues. CDR1 and CDR2 from the germline V gene are LNHDA and SQIVND (reference sequence). The CDR3 region is CASSAGLAGVPRRETQYF. The DNA for the CDR3 is TGTGCCAGTAGTGCAGGACTAGCGGGAGTCCCAAGACGAGAGACCCAGTACTTC.

The chain links TRBV11-1 to TRBJ1-1; the match to TRBD1 covers 10 bases. The CDR3 length is 14 residues. Germline V gives CDR1 SGHAT, CDR2 FQDESV (reference sequence). With 7 bases clipped from V and 6 bases from J, the junction kept 8 bases outside the gene matches. CDR3 sequence: CASTPSDRGAEAFF. CDR3 bases: TGTGCCAGCACCCCCTCGGACAGGGGGGCTGAAGCTTTCTTT.